The 20 T cell receptor beta chains presented below share a single source sample, sequenced in a study of neurological immune-mediated disorders. MiXCR, run by TCRdb on the 5' RACE reads, gives a single entry per CDR3 protein. The data contain tens of thousands of distinct CDR3 sequences, approximately 2.8% of them singletons. Material: PBMCs. The receptor set was obtained from a woman aged 50 to 65 with multiple sclerosis.

The rearrangement joins TRBV5-6 to TRBJ2-5; a possible D gene is TRBD1 (6 bases). This CDR3 spans 14 amino acids. Germline V lookup: CDR1 SGHDT, CDR2 YYEEEE. V lost 3 bases, J lost 2 bases, and 11 bases lay in between. The CDR3 DNA reads TGTGCCAGCAGCTGGGGGACACCGCAAGAGACCCAGTACTTC. The encoded protein is CASSWGTPQETQYF.

This clonotype was seen at least ten times. The J gene is TRBJ2-7, the V gene TRBV5-1; the D is unclear. Between the trimmed V and J ends, which lost 0 bases and 6 bases, there was a span of 10 bases. This CDR3 has 13 residues. Germline CDR1 reads SGHRS; CDR2 reads YFSETQ. The CDR3 spells CASSLEGLGEQYV. The CDR3 nucleotides read TGCGCCAGCAGCTTGGAGGGTCTCGGCGAGCAGTACGTC.

This clonotype was observed at least ten times. This chain joins TRBV29-1 and TRBJ2-5; a weak D match, TRBD2 (6 bases). Germline V gives CDR1 SQVTM, CDR2 ANQGSEA. This CDR3 region has 12 residues. V was trimmed by 6 bases and J by 5 bases, leaving 13 bases between them. The CDR3 region is CSVWGEQETQYF. The CDR3 DNA is TGCAGCGTGTGGGGGGAACAGGAGACCCAGTACTTC.

This clonotype was found a few times. V usage is TRBV11-3 and J usage is TRBJ2-3; D uncertain. Germline V gene sequence: CDR1 SGHNT, CDR2 YENEEA. The CDR3 spans 14 residues. V lost 2 bases and J 3 bases, leaving 9 bases between the germline ends. The CDR3 spells CASSLWARTDTQYF. For the CDR3, the DNA is TGTGCCAGCAGCTTATGGGCTAGAACAGATACGCAGTATTTT.

Many counts were recorded for this clonotype. V is TRBV6-6 and J is TRBJ2-1; D ambiguous. This CDR3 is built from 11 residues. V was shortened by 4 bases and J by 5 bases, with 3 bases between the two germline ends. Germline CDR1 MNHNY, CDR2 SVGAGI (reference sequence). The CDR3 spells CASSFNNEQFF. In nucleotides, the CDR3 is TGTGCCAGCAGTTTCAACAATGAGCAGTTCTTC.

This clonotype was seen ten or more times. The J gene is TRBJ2-5, the V gene TRBV5-1; 14 positions match TRBD2. This CDR3 has 15 amino acids. The germline CDR1 and CDR2 sequences are SGHRS and YFSETQ. V lost 4 bases, J lost 4 bases, and 3 bases stayed unmatched. The CDR3 DNA is TGCGCCAGCAGCCCCGGGACTAGCGGGGGAGAGACCCAGTACTTC. Its translation is CASSPGTSGGETQYF.

This clonotype was recorded at least ten times. The chain joins TRBV20-1 to TRBJ2-1; D perhaps matches TRBD2 (6 bases). The CDR3 is 14 residues long. Germline loops: CDR1 DFQATT, CDR2 SNEGSKA (reference sequence). V lost 7 bases and J 5 bases, leaving 18 bases between the germline ends. The CDR3 reads CSVTGVIPNNEQFF. DNA for the CDR3: TGCAGTGTAACGGGGGTAATACCCAACAATGAGCAGTTCTTC.

This clonotype was recorded at least ten times. The rearrangement links TRBV12-3 or TRBV12-4 to TRBJ2-1; the D gene could be TRBD1 or TRBD2 (6 bases each). V was clipped by 1 base and J by 6 bases, with 13 bases between them. The CDR3 is 15 amino acids. The CDR3 here is CASSLGGALVNEQFF. DNA of the CDR3: TGTGCCAGCAGTTTAGGGGGGGCCTTAGTCAATGAGCAGTTCTTC.

This clonotype was seen at least ten times. The CDR3 DNA is TGCAGTGCTAGAGCCAGGGGTGGCTATGGCTACACCTTC. This gives the protein CSARARGGYGYTF. The chain uses TRBV20-1 and TRBJ1-2; maybe TRBD1 (6 bases). CDR3 length: 13 residues. Trimming took off 1 base at V and 4 bases at J, with 10 bases between the two ends. Germline V lookup: CDR1 DFQATT, CDR2 SNEGSKA (reference sequence).

The sample holds many counts of this clonotype. The rearrangement uses TRBV7-9 and TRBJ2-3; 10 bases map to TRBD2. The J segment lost 4 bases and the V segment lost 4 bases, leaving 14 bases of the junction unmatched. CDR1 SEHNR and CDR2 FQNEAQ come from the germline V gene (reference sequence). There are 18 residues in the CDR3. CDR3: CASSSQLDGLAVADTQYF. CDR3 sequence (DNA): TGTGCCAGCAGCTCACAACTCGACGGACTAGCGGTCGCAGATACGCAGTATTTT.

By frequency in the sample, this clonotype is medium-sized (0.01 to 0.1%). The gene calls are TRBV5-1 and TRBJ2-3, with TRBD2 matching 10 bases. Germline V gene data show CDR1 as SGHRS and CDR2 as YFSETQ. With V trimmed by 3 bases and J by 5 bases, 3 bases remained unmatched. The CDR3 spans 14 residues. CDR3 DNA: TGCGCCAGCAGCTCTAGCGGGGGAGGAGATACGCAGTATTTT. Translated: CASSSSGGGDTQYF.

Here the CDR3 reads CASTSSRDNNEQFF. The CDR3 DNA reads as TGTGCCAGCACATCCTCCAGGGACAACAATGAGCAGTTCTTC. This sequence joins TRBV27 and TRBJ2-1; weak D call: TRBD1 (6 bases). CDR1 is MNHEY, CDR2 SMNVEV, per germline (reference sequence). The CDR3 is 14 amino acids. V lost 7 bases and J lost 5, with 15 bases in between.

The chain links TRBV20-1 to TRBJ2-3; weak D call: TRBD1 (6 bases). The germline gives CDR1 DFQATT, CDR2 SNEGSKA (reference sequence). The CDR3 has 13 amino acids. V lost 7 bases and J 6 bases, leaving 17 bases between the germline ends. As DNA, the CDR3 is TGCAGTGACGGGGACACCGGAGCCGATACGCAGTATTTT. As protein: CSDGDTGADTQYF.

The table lists this clonotype with many counts. The J gene is TRBJ2-7, the V gene TRBV20-1, with 7 nucleotides matching TRBD1. The CDR3 sequence is 14 residues long. The germline V gene has CDR1 DFQATT and CDR2 SNEGSKA (reference sequence). V lost 0 bases and J lost 2; bases outside the gene matches: 4. The CDR3, as DNA: TGCAGTGCTAGAGATAGTCAGGGGGCCTACGAGCAGTACTTC. This sequence encodes CSARDSQGAYEQYF.

This clonotype has ten or more counts. V is TRBV20-1 and J is TRBJ2-7, with 8 bases matching TRBD1. V shed 0 bases and J 2 bases; nucleotides not matched to a gene: 3. CDR1 and CDR2 (germline): DFQATT, SNEGSKA (reference sequence). The CDR3 length is 14 residues. In DNA form, the CDR3 reads TGCAGTGCTAGAGATGGGACAGGAGCCTACGAGCAGTACTTC. Translating gives CSARDGTGAYEQYF.

This clonotype was seen at least ten times. This chain uses TRBV7-2 with TRBJ2-5, with 15 bases fitting TRBD2. The CDR3 covers 17 residues. The V gene end was trimmed by 0 bases and the J gene end by 5 bases; junction bases not matched to a gene: 4. From germline, CDR1 is SGHTA and CDR2 FQGNSA. CDR3 coding DNA: TGTGCCAGCAGCTTAGCGGGACTAGCGGGAGGAGGGGAGACCCAGTACTTC. As protein: CASSLAGLAGGGETQYF.

Remarks on this clonotype: Here the CDR3 omits its conserved ending phenylalanine or tryptophan, so a read error is the likely source. CDR3 residues: CATSGDGNEQFN. CDR3 coding DNA: TGTGCCACCAGCGGGGACGGGAATGAGCAGTTCAAC. V usage is TRBV24-1 and J usage is TRBJ2-1; D is perhaps TRBD1 or TRBD2 (5 bases each). Trimming left V 7 bases short and J 7 bases short, with 10 bases between. The CDR3 runs 12 residues. Germline assignment: CDR1 KGHDR and CDR2 SFDVKD.

This clonotype was seen at least ten times. The chain joins TRBV20-1 to TRBJ1-2; D not resolved. This CDR3 comprises 14 residues. The germline V gene has CDR1 DFQATT and CDR2 SNEGSKA (reference sequence). Trimming removed 3 bases from V and 0 bases from J, with 11 bases in between. The CDR3 DNA reads TGCAGTGCTAGGACGGGGTGGGCTAACTATGGCTACACCTTC. This translates into CSARTGWANYGYTF.

The J gene is TRBJ2-2, the V gene TRBV19; possible D gene TRBD1, 6 bases. The CDR3 spans 15 residues. Looked up from germline, CDR1 is LNHDA and CDR2 is SQIVND (reference sequence). V lost 5 bases to trimming and J lost 0 bases, with 10 bases between them. The CDR3 DNA follows: TGTGCCAGTAGTGCCTGGGACACGAACACCGGGGAGCTGTTTTTT. Translated, it gives CASSAWDTNTGELFF.

The table lists this clonotype with many counts. This rearrangement joins TRBV6-2 or TRBV6-3 to TRBJ2-5, with D tentatively TRBD2 (5 bases). Germline CDR1 MNHEY, CDR2 SVGEGT. The ends were cut back, 6 bases at V and 3 bases at J, with 11 bases in the middle. The CDR3 runs 13 residues. CDR3 in amino acids: CASSQRPEETQYF. CDR3 nucleotides: TGTGCCAGCAGCCAGCGGCCAGAAGAGACCCAGTACTTC.